This TCR beta chain derives from a study of cytomegalovirus exposure and HLA in healthy donors. Study-level findings and limits: Among TCR beta chains, those listed as cytomegalovirus-associated numbered about 160.

Comment on this clone: The antigen remains unidentified.

The PCR used 60 Vbeta and 13 Jbeta primers. Profiled with immunoSEQ multiplex PCR; TCRdb holds only in-frame clones, not every one. The sample has roughly 180,000 clones, over 65% seen once. CDR1 and CDR2 (germline): MNHEY, SMNVEV (reference sequence). CDR3 length: 15 residues. The trim removed 7 bases at V and 4 bases at J, leaving 8 bases unmatched. The receptor's source is a woman aged 30 to 39 in good health and CMV-seropositive. Sequencing was done on a sample of PBMCs. This rearrangement joins TRBV27 to TRBJ2-1, with 9 bases aligning to TRBD2. This CDR3 is CASTPGLAQYNEQFF. CDR3 DNA: TGTGCCAGCACCCCCGGACTAGCGCAATACAATGAGCAGTTCTTC.